A selection of T cell receptor beta chains follows, all from one sample in a study of blood T cell repertoires in COVID-19. Profiled with immunoSEQ multiplex PCR; TCRdb holds only in-frame clones, not every one. The repertoire has more than 85,000 clones, roughly 90% of them found once; the top ten carry 1.5% to 2.5%. Sequencing was carried out using peripheral blood. These receptors originate from a woman aged 45-65 years with COVID-19, enrolled during active disease. The CDR3 runs from the conserved cysteine through the conserved F or W. D genes are given only for firm matches. The listing skips clone size in some rows; elsewhere it reads once, few, many or a size class.

>TRBV6-6|NA|TRBJ1-1|few
TGTGCCAGCACCCTTGTCCCGAACACTGAAGCTTTCTTT
CASTLVPNTEAFF
>TRBV24-1|NA|TRBJ2-5|NA
TGTGCCACCAGTGATCCTACCCGTCTCTCAGAGACCCAGTACTTC
CATSDPTRLSETQYF
>TRBV14|NA|TRBJ1-4|NA
TGTGCCAGCAGCCCTCTCGGGATGGATGAAAAACTGTTTTTT
CASSPLGMDEKLFF
>TRBV5-1|TRBD1|TRBJ1-5|NA
TGCGCCAGCACCCTGACAGGGGATAGCAATCAGCCCCAGCATTTT
CASTLTGDSNQPQHF
>TRBV24-1|NA|TRBJ2-1|NA
TGTGCCACCAGTGATTTGGATAGGGCCGGGGATGAGCAGTTCTTC
CATSDLDRAGDEQFF
>TRBV19|NA|TRBJ2-7|NA
TGTGCCAGTAGTATAACAGGGATGAGCGACGAGCAGTACTTC
CASSITGMSDEQYF
>TRBV3-1/TRBV3-2|TRBD1|TRBJ1-2|NA
TGTGCCAGCAGCCAAGAGCCAGGGGGAAGGTATGGCTACACCTTC
CASSQEPGGRYGYTF
>TRBV7-2|NA|TRBJ2-4|NA
TGTGCCAGCCTCAGGGTCGACAGAGCCAAAAACATTCAGTACTTC
CASLRVDRAKNIQYF
>TRBV19|NA|TRBJ2-1|NA
TGTGCCAGTAGTATAGATATGGAGCAGTTCTTC
CASSIDMEQFF
>TRBV12-3/TRBV12-4|TRBD1|TRBJ1-2|once
TGTGCCAGCAGTTCCCGGACAGGGATCGGCTACACCTTC
CASSSRTGIGYTF
>TRBV11-2|NA|TRBJ2-2|once
TGTGCCAGCAGCCTGGGCCCAAGGGGAAGAACCGGGGAGCTGTTTTTT
CASSLGPRGRTGELFF
>TRBV4-3|TRBD2|TRBJ2-1|NA
TGCGCCAGCAGCCAAGAGGGACTAGCGGGGGGGCGGAATGAGCAGTTCTTC
CASSQEGLAGGRNEQFF
>TRBV28|TRBD1|TRBJ1-2|NA
TGTGCCAGCAGCCCCTGGGACAGTAACCGCTATGGCTACACCTTC
CASSPWDSNRYGYTF
>TRBV27|NA|TRBJ1-2|NA
TGTGCCAGCAGTATCACCGAGGGGCGGGGGGGAGCTAACTATGGCTACACCTTC
CASSITEGRGGANYGYTF
>TRBV24-1|NA|TRBJ1-2|NA
TGTGCCACCAGTGAAATAGACAGGAACTATGGCTACACCTTC
CATSEIDRNYGYTF
>TRBV11-3|NA|TRBJ2-1|once
TGTGCCAGCAGCTTAAGGGCGGGGCCGGGGTTCTTC
CASSLRAGPGFF
>TRBV6-2/TRBV6-3|NA|TRBJ2-3|NA
TGTGCCAGCAGTTCTCTCACAGATACGCAGTATTTT
CASSSLTDTQYF
>TRBV6-1|NA|TRBJ1-6|NA
TGTGCCAGCAGTGAACCGTCCCCTAATTCACCCCTCCACTTT
CASSEPSPNSPLHF
>TRBV11-2|TRBD2|TRBJ2-5|NA
TGTGCCAGCAGCTCCTACCTAGCGGGGGGGCCGAAGACCCAGTACTTC
CASSSYLAGGPKTQYF
>TRBV15|TRBD1|TRBJ1-1|NA
TGTGCCACCAGCGGAGACAGGGGTTCTGAAGCTTTCTTT
CATSGDRGSEAFF
>TRBV12-3/TRBV12-4|NA|TRBJ2-4|once
TGTGCCAGCAGTCCTGACAGGTGGAACATTCAGTACTTC
CASSPDRWNIQYF
>TRBV2|NA|TRBJ1-4|once
TGTGCCAGCAGGATGCAGGGGATTAATGAAAAACTGTTTTTT
CASRMQGINEKLFF
>TRBV9|TRBD1|TRBJ2-3|NA
TGTGCCAGCAGCGTAGTATGGGACAGTATAACAGATACGCAGTATTTT
CASSVVWDSITDTQYF
>TRBV6-5|NA|TRBJ2-7|NA
TGTGCCAGCAGCCGCGGGAATTCCTACGAGCAGTACTTC
CASSRGNSYEQYF
>TRBV5-4|TRBD1|TRBJ2-7|NA
TGTGCCAGCAGCGTAATGAGGGGGCCTCCCTACGAGCAGTACTTC
CASSVMRGPPYEQYF
>TRBV27|TRBD2|TRBJ2-1|NA
TGTGCCAGCAGTTTTACCGGGACTAGCACCAATGAGCAGTTCTTC
CASSFTGTSTNEQFF
>TRBV27|TRBD1|TRBJ2-3|NA
TGTGCCAGCAGTGACAGGGGGCGCCCAGATACGCAGTATTTT
CASSDRGRPDTQYF
>TRBV14|TRBD2|TRBJ2-1|NA
TGTGCCAGCAGCCGTTACGATGGCCTAGCGGGCCTCAATGAGCAGTTCTTC
CASSRYDGLAGLNEQFF
>TRBV5-1|TRBD1|TRBJ2-7|NA
TGCGCCAGCAGCCCCGGCCCGGGACAGGAGACCTACGAGCAGTACTTC
CASSPGPGQETYEQYF
>TRBV27|TRBD1|TRBJ2-3|NA
TGTGCCAGCAGTTCGACAGGGACAGATACGCAGTATTTT
CASSSTGTDTQYF
>TRBV6-5|NA|TRBJ2-3|NA
TGTGCCAGTCAGGGGGGAGATACGCAGTATTTT
CASQGGDTQYF
>TRBV5-4|NA|TRBJ1-2|NA
TGTGCCAGCAGCTCGACAGGCCAGTATGGCTACACCTTC
CASSSTGQYGYTF
>TRBV3-1/TRBV3-2|NA|TRBJ1-4|NA
TGTGCCAGCAGCCGCGGGACTCCCGGTCGACGAATTAATGAAAAACTGTTTTTT
CASSRGTPGRRINEKLFF
>TRBV12-5|NA|TRBJ1-5|NA
TGTGCTAGTGGTTTGACAGAGAATCAGCCCCAGCATTTT
CASGLTENQPQHF
>TRBV5-1|NA|TRBJ1-2|NA
TGCGCCAGCAGCTTGGGGCTCAGTTCTCTCTATGGCTACACCTTC
CASSLGLSSLYGYTF
>TRBV27|NA|TRBJ1-1|NA
TGTGCCAGCAGTTTATCTATCAGGGGAGACACTGAAGCTTTCTTT
CASSLSIRGDTEAFF
>TRBV12-3/TRBV12-4|NA|TRBJ1-2|NA
TGTGCCAGCAGTTTCAACTGGGAGGGAGGCTACACCTTC
CASSFNWEGGYTF
>TRBV6-5|NA|TRBJ2-2|few
TGTGCCAGCCGGGTCGTAGATTTTACCGGGGAGCTGTTTTTT
CASRVVDFTGELFF
>TRBV11-3|NA|TRBJ1-2|NA
TGTGCCAGCAGCACCCGAGGACATTATGGCTACACCTTC
CASSTRGHYGYTF
>TRBV4-3|TRBD1|TRBJ2-3|NA
TGCGCCAGCAGCCACGGGACAGGGACCACAGATACGCAGTATTTT
CASSHGTGTTDTQYF
>TRBV24-1|NA|TRBJ1-6|few
TGTGCCACCGCCCGGGAAATGGGATCACCCCTCCACTTT
CATAREMGSPLHF
>TRBV28|NA|TRBJ1-2|NA
TGTGCCAGCAGGACACTGAGCTATGGCTACACCTTC
CASRTLSYGYTF
>TRBV3-1/TRBV3-2|TRBD2|TRBJ2-3|NA
TGTGCCAGCAGCCAAGTGGCCCGACTAGCGGGGGGGAACACAGATACGCAGTATTTT
CASSQVARLAGGNTDTQYF
>TRBV2|NA|TRBJ1-1|NA
TGTGCCGACCGACAGAGCAACTCGAACACTGAAGCTTTCTTT
CADRQSNSNTEAFF
>TRBV6-5|TRBD1|TRBJ1-1|NA
TGTGCCAGCTCCCTGGACAGGGCGGACACTGAAGCTTTCTTT
CASSLDRADTEAFF
>TRBV11-2|NA|TRBJ1-2|NA
TGTGCCAGCAGCTTAGTACCCGGAGAGTATGGCTACACCTTC
CASSLVPGEYGYTF
>TRBV7-2|NA|TRBJ1-1|NA
TGTGCCAGCAGCCCCTTACACAGGGTCGGAACTGAAGCTTTCTTT
CASSPLHRVGTEAFF
>TRBV30|TRBD2|TRBJ2-2|NA
TGTGCCTCCCACTCTCGGGAGCGGGGGGGTACCACCGGGGAGCTGTTTTTT
CASHSRERGGTTGELFF
>TRBV27|TRBD2|TRBJ2-4|NA
TGTGCCAGCAGTTTGTGGCGGGGGGGTGACAAAAACATTCAGTACTTC
CASSLWRGGDKNIQYF
>TRBV15|NA|TRBJ2-7|NA
TGTGCCACCAGCAGAGATGGCGGGGCCAACTACGAGCAGTACTTC
CATSRDGGANYEQYF